This T cell receptor beta chain emerged from a study of cytomegalovirus exposure and HLA in healthy donors (dated by TCRdb to 2016 to 2017). A note on the overall study: According to an earlier analysis of a few hundred of the donors, roughly 180 million T cells yielded 95 million to 140 million unique TCR beta sequences and around 300 Gb of sequence data. Approximately 310 gigabases of sequencing data and 91 million or so unique TCR sequences made up an early release that covered approximately 700 HLA-typed donors. Among the approximately 430 genotyped donors, under 90% belonged to the genetic ancestry cluster associated with self-reported Caucasian donors. The study aimed to test whether cataloging public T cell receptors could reveal signatures of past pathogen exposure. Using immunosequencing, the study profiled T cell repertoires from fewer than 700 subjects and related those repertoires to cytomegalovirus serostatus. A separate validation cohort of approximately 120 different subjects was used in addition to the approximately 610-subject first cohort. To predict cytomegalovirus infection status, the study brought together high-throughput TCR immunosequencing, statistical association of individual TCRs with disease status, and machine learning. To study patterns of TCR occurrence, a later analysis re-analyzed previously published TCR beta repertoires from several hundred donors and added high-resolution HLA genotyping. The later analysis used no new phenotypic data to find candidate immune exposures, relying instead on TCR beta sequences and their occurrence across donors. An earlier analysis of 587 of the donors used high-throughput TCR beta sequencing to judge whether each TCR beta V gene segment behaved as functional or pseudogenic. Donor age, sex, ethnicity and CMV serostatus were collected together with the repertoire data. Genome-wide SNP genotypes for about three fifths of the roughly 670 donors were used in a later genetic analysis, which treated that subset as a discovery cohort. Every repertoire in the discovery cohort had been generated on one and the same sequencing platform. HLA typing included class I and class II loci at four-digit resolution. Typing coverage differed by locus: A, B, C, DRB1 and DQB1 were typed in about 620-640 donors, DQA1 in 522, DPA1 in 600 to 610, and DPB1 in 400 to 480. Four or five DR-DQ haplotypes were handled as single units for association and clustering, since linkage in the cohort was strong. Across 398 genotyped donors of the cohort, an average of about 250,000 unique TCR beta nucleotide sequences per donor were sequenced, and 15% to 20% of those sequences were non-productive.

As concerns this clone: The antigen it recognizes is unknown. The input lacks base qualities; no much larger clone sits a single base away.

The cohort was made up of 500 to 850 healthy bone marrow donors. At the time of sampling, all cohort members were nominally healthy, though unrecorded immune exposures were likely present. The donor was CMV seropositive and belonged to the group of more than 250 seropositive cohort members. Each donor provided a peripheral blood sample, and peripheral blood mononuclear cells were used for TCR beta sequencing. The Qiagen DNeasy Blood Extraction Kit was used to extract genomic DNA from the blood cell samples. Library creation used the immunoSEQ multiplex PCR assay. For the multiplex PCR, a mixture combining 60 forward primers for TCR Vbeta segments and 13 reverse primers for TCR Jbeta segments was used. A multiplex PCR assay on genomic DNA amplified the CDR3 region of rearranged TCR beta genes. Amplified TCR beta libraries were sequenced as 87-base-pair reads on the Illumina HiSeq System. Concerning the study's data processing: Across the 500 to 750 repertoires, a later analysis counted 60 million to 90 million unique TCR beta chains, 9 million to 14 million of which were shared by at least two donors. Raw reads were error-corrected and collapsed into unique sequences with a nearest-neighbor algorithm that merged closely related sequences to remove PCR and sequencing errors. CDR3 sequences were aligned to IMGT reference sequences to assign V, D and J gene segments. For a sequence to be retained, a match of at least six nucleotides to both a V gene segment and a J gene segment was required. A rearrangement was called productive if the CDR3 had no stop codons and remained in frame with V and J, and every other rearrangement was called non-productive. Following IMGT convention, CDR3 was defined as the stretch from the second conserved V-encoded cysteine up to the conserved J-encoded phenylalanine. Sequences without an unambiguous match to a single V gene segment were excluded from the earlier analysis of 450 to 750 of the donors. An earlier analysis of several hundred of the donors called V segments functional above 56.7% productive rearrangements and segregating when the between-donor standard deviation exceeded 5%. A statistical classification framework was built to diagnose cytomegalovirus status from the catalog of TCR beta chain sequences. In a later analysis, V and J genes were assigned by comparing TCR nucleotide sequences against IMGT/GENE-DB human TR gene sequences. In a later analysis, CDR3 sequences and most-parsimonious VDJ recombination scenarios were assigned using the TCRdist pipeline. In a later analysis, each TCR beta chain was defined by its CDR3 amino acid sequence together with its V-gene family, and reads without a unique V-gene family were excluded. A later analysis removed several hundred highly shared, low-generation-probability nucleotide sequences to deal with suspected cross-contamination and a sequencing artifact. In a later analysis, a clonal expansion index for each public chain was calculated from normalized within-repertoire ranks of inferred template counts. In a later analysis, generation probabilities were computed with a VDJ recombination model fitted to out-of-frame rearrangements, and the resulting probabilities were checked against IGoR. A later analysis scored TCR-TCR, TCR-HLA and TCR-CMV co-occurrence with hypergeometric tests, applying a repertoire-size bias correction to TCR pairs. False discovery rates were estimated in a later analysis by permuting HLA or CMV assignments 20 times. In a later analysis, co-occurring TCRs were grouped with DBSCAN, and TCRdist sequence similarity was added when clustering was performed within HLA-allele-positive subsets. Repertoires with fewer than 30,000 or more than 120,000 public chains, plus five repertoires with anomalous nucleotide sharing, were excluded from co-occurrence clustering. Drawn from immuneACCESS, this table holds only the in-frame rearrangements with V and J called that TCRdb kept. Clones are partly lost; checked studies trace under half to an unresolved V gene and leave the rest unexplained. V and J calls and clone size are given by that table; D and trimming were obtained from the DNA. This sample comprises over 100,000 clones, 77% of them detected only once. 4.2% of the sample belongs to the ten largest clones.

Including cysteine and phenylalanine, the CDR3 has 16 amino acids. This entry keeps only the CDR3 DNA: 48 bases, framed from base 1. Trimming at the junction amounts to 8 bases on V and 6 bases on J, and the germline ends lie 24 bases apart. CDR1 and CDR2, looked up from the germline V gene (reference sequence), are MNHEY and SMNVEV. Beyond this particular receptor, the publication reports: Roughly uniform sequencing depth across donors was assumed in presence/absence analyses, although this assumption may not hold. When HLA alleles, especially DR and DQ, strongly co-occurred, attributing TCR associations to individual alleles was difficult. Because some donors lacked HLA typing at each locus, the association tests relied only on the typed subset. For the cohort, immune exposure information was limited to CMV serostatus. A cluster of highly shared sequence variants was judged likely to be a technical artifact of the sequencing pipeline. Because counts were too low, roughly 18 rarely observed V segments, including chromosome 9 orphons, were left out of the earlier analysis of a few hundred of the donors. The 87-base-pair reads could not distinguish some IMGT-functional V segments, including TRBV6-2 and TRBV6-3, so those segments were excluded. A further reported finding was that TCR beta sequences accurately predicted the HLA-A and HLA-B alleles for most subjects in the first cohort. Cytomegalovirus status was reported to be diagnosed by the classifier with high specificity and sensitivity in both the original and validation cohorts. A total of fewer than 200 TCR beta chains were listed by the study as associated with cytomegalovirus. An earlier analysis of roughly 570 of the donors showed that most TCR beta V segments appeared in productive rearrangements either about 87% or about 30% of the time, which broadly matched IMGT annotations. A few of the identified cytomegalovirus-associated TCR beta chains were confirmed in vitro to be specific for cytomegalovirus antigens. Only TCR beta chains were sequenced in this cohort, and the absence of alpha or paired-chain data limited detectable features. The authors suggested that the approach could potentially be extended to other disease states and immunological phenotypes. In a later analysis, most CMV-associated TCR beta chains were found to appear HLA-restricted, with HLA associations seemingly driven largely by CMV exposure. According to a later analysis, parvovirus B19, influenza, CMV and Epstein-Barr virus appeared linked to several top co-occurrence clusters. Most TCR sequences were seen in very few donors, while some public TCRs were found in many individuals. Linkage disequilibrium might explain the correlated functional status among segregating V segments, but an unknown experimental factor could not be excluded. In a later analysis, TCR association rates were found to vary across HLA loci, with the most associated TCRs seen for DRB1 alleles and the fewest for HLA-C alleles. At a false discovery rate of 0.05, a later analysis linked some 17,000 TCR beta sequences to specific HLA alleles. A later genetic analysis associated a missense DCLRE1C variant with V-gene and J-gene trimming of TCR beta chains, and an independent cohort replicated the association. In a later genetic analysis, fewer N-insertions in productive TCRs were reported among donors in an Asian-associated ancestry cluster than the approximately 710-donor mean. In a later analysis, HLA-associated TCR beta chains were found to be more clonally expanded and to have lower generation probabilities than equally common non-associated chains.

Sequenced input: PBMCs. This TCR was recovered from a male donor in good health and CMV-seropositive. The V gene is TRBV27 and the J gene is TRBJ2-3, with a weak D call of TRBD1 (6 bases match). CDR3 region: CASLPFGRGQLDTQYF. The DNA is TGTGCCAGCCTGCCTTTCGGACGGGGACAATTGGATACGCAGTATTTT.